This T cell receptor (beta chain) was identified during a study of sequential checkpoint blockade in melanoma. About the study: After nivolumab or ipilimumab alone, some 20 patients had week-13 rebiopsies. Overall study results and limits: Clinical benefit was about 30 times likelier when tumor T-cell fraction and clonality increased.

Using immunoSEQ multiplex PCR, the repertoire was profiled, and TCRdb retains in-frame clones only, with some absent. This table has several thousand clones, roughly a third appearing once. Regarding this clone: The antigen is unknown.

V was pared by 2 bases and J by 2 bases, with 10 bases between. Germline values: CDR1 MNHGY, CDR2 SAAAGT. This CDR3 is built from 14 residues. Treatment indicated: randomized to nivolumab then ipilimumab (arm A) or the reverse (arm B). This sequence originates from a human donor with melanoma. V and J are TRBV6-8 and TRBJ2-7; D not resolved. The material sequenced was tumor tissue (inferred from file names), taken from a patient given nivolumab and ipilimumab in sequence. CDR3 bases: TGTGCCAGCAGTTACGAGGCAGCCCCCTACGAGCAGTACTTC. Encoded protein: CASSYEAAPYEQYF.